This T cell receptor (beta chain) was sequenced during a study of T-cell reconstitution after alpha-beta-depleted transplantation in children. The V gene's germline CDR1 is SQVTM and CDR2 ANQGSEA. The CDR3 loop spans 13 amino acids. Trimming took 3 bases from V and 11 from J; bases not matched to a gene: 10. Regarding the study as a whole: Hyperexpanded clones declined; after one year, newly produced T cells mostly supplied diversity. The study traced high day-60 TCRbeta diversity in some patients to surviving recipient T cells and thymic progenitors. At around two months after transplant, the alpha-beta T cells were reportedly derived from several hundred expanded clones that came from non-depleted graft cells.

Unique molecular identifiers featured in how the TCRbeta library was prepared. One entry per CDR3 protein, called by TCRdb with MiXCR from the PCR reads. In the table there are approximately 130,000 distinct CDR3 sequences, 8% to 10% of which are singletons. This clonotype has at least ten counts. Its antigen is unknown. This TCR was recovered from a girl less than two years old who had a stem cell transplant for combined immunodeficiency, so the T cells may come from the graft donor. The chain couples TRBV29-1 to TRBJ1-5; the match to TRBD1 covers 7 bases. The source material was PBMCs, mostly from graft donor cells, sampled 180 days after TCRalphabeta/CD19-depleted stem cell transplant. The CDR3 coding sequence is TGCAGCGTTGAGGACAGGTCGGCAGGGACCCAGCATTTT. Translating gives CSVEDRSAGTQHF. Full variable domain (rest looked up from reference TRBV29-1 and TRBJ1-5): SAVISQKPSRDICQRGTSLTIQCQVDSQVTMMFWYRQQPGQSLTLIATANQGSEATYESGFVIDKFPISRPNLTFSTLTVSNMSPEDSSIYLCSVEDRSAGTQHFGDGTRLSIL.